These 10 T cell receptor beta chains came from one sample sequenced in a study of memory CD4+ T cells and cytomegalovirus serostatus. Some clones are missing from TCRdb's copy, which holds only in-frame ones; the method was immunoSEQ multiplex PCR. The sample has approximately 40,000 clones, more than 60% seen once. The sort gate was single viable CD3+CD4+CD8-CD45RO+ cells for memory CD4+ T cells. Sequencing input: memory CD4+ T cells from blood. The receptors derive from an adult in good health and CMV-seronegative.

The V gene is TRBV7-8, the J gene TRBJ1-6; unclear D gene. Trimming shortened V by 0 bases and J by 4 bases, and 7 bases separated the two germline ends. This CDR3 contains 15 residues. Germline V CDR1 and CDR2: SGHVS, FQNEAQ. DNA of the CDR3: TGTGCCAGCAGCTTAGCCACTGATTATAATTCACCCCTCCACTTT. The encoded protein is CASSLATDYNSPLHF. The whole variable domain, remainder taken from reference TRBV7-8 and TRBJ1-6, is GAGVSQSPRYKVAKRGQDVALRCDPISGHVSLFWYQQALGQGPEFLTYFQNEAQLDKSGLPSDRFFAERPEGSVSTLKIQRTQQEDSAVYLCASSLATDYNSPLHFGNGTRLTVT.

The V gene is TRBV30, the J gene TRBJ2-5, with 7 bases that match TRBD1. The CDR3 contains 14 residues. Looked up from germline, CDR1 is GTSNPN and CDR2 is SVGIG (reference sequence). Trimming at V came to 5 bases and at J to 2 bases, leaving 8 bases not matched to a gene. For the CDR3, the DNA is TGTGCCTGGGGTACGTGGGACAGACAAGAGACCCAGTACTTC. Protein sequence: CAWGTWDRQETQYF.

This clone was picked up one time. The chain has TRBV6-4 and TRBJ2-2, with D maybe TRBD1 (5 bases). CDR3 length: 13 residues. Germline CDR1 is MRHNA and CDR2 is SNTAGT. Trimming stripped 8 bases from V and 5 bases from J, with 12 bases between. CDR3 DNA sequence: TGTGCCAGCCGGCACAGGATGACCGGGGAGCTGTTTTTT. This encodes CASRHRMTGELFF.

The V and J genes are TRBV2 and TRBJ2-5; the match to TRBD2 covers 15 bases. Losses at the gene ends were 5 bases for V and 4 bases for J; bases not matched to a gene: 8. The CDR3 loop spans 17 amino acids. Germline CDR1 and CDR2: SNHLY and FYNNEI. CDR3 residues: CASSSGTSGGSVETQYF. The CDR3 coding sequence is TGTGCCAGCAGTTCCGGGACTAGCGGGGGGTCGGTAGAGACCCAGTACTTC.

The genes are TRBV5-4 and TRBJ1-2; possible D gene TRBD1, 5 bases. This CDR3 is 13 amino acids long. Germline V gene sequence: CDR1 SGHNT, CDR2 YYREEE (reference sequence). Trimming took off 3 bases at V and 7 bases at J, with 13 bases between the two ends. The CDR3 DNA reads TGTGCCAGCAGCTGGGGGACCTCGGGTGGCTACACCTTC. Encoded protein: CASSWGTSGGYTF. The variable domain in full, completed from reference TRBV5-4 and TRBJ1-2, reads ETGVTQSPTHLIKTRGQQVTLRCSSQSGHNTVSWYQQALGQGPQFIFQYYREEENGRGNFPPRFSGLQFPNYSSELNVNALELDDSALYLCASSWGTSGGYTFGSGTRLTVV.

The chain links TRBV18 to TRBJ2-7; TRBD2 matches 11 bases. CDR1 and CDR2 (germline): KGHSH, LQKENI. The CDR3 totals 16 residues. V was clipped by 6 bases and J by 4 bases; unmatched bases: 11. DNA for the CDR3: TGTGCCAGCTCGCGAACTAGCGGGGGCTTTACTTACGAGCAGTACTTC. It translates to CASSRTSGGFTYEQYF.

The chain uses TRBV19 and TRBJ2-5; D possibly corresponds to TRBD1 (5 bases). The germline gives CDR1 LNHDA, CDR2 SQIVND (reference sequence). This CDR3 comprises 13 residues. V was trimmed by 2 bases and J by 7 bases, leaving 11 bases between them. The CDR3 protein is CASSITPQGTQYF. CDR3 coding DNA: TGTGCCAGTAGTATAACCCCCCAGGGGACCCAGTACTTC.

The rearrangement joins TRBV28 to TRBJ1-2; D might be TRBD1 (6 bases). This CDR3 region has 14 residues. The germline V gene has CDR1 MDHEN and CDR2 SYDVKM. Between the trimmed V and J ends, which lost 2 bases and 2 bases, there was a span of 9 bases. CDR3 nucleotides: TGTGCCAGCAGTTTAGAGGGACACAACTATGGCTACACCTTC. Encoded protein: CASSLEGHNYGYTF.

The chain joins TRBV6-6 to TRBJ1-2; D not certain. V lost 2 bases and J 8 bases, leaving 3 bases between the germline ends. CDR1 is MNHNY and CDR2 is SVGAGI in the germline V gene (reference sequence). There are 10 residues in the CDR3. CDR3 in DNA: TGTGCCAGCAGTTACAACGGCTACACCTTC. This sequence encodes CASSYNGYTF.

Written as DNA, the CDR3 is TGTGCCAGCTCGCCATCGGGCTTCGGCACTGAAGCTTTCTTT. This sequence encodes CASSPSGFGTEAFF. This chain connects TRBV7-3 to TRBJ1-1; D gene uncertain. Per the germline V gene, CDR1 is SGHTA and CDR2 is FQGTGA. This CDR3 has 14 residues. V was trimmed by 8 bases and J by 4 bases, leaving 17 bases between them.